The clone carrying this T cell receptor (beta chain) was counted only a few times. The antigen is undetermined. Assay used: immunoSEQ multiplex PCR; TCRdb lists only in-frame clones, some missing. The profile shows about 130,000 clones, approximately 91% of them singletons. Germline CDR1 SGHVS, CDR2 FQNEAQ. The CDR3 has 14 residues. The V end lost 8 bases, the J end lost 4 bases, and 14 bases lay between the germline ends. This entry comes from a study of T cell responses to AZD1222 COVID-19 vaccine. Study-wide results and caveats: Clonal diversity may have been underestimated in mostly white British donors. Across spike, vaccine-associated CD4 TCRs were found, dominant at 160-218 and 743-854. Two doses of AZD1222 preceded a rise in Spike-specific TCR breadth and depth.

The chain employs TRBV7-8 and TRBJ1-4; D may be TRBD1 (6 bases). The clonotype originates from an adult who received the AZD1222 COVID-19 vaccine. Sample: peripheral blood, taken 28 days after the second AZD1222 dose. The CDR3 nucleotides are TGTGCCAGCGGCCCCGGACAGATTAATGAAAAACTGTTTTTT. This gives the protein CASGPGQINEKLFF.